These 8 T cell receptor beta chains were sequenced from one sample in a study of early T cells in non-severe SARS-CoV-2 infection. From the 5' RACE reads, TCRdb called clonotypes with MiXCR, one entry per CDR3 protein. The sample lists 40,000 or so distinct CDR3 sequences, approximately 6% occurring once. Sequencing was done on a sample of whole blood. The receptors come from an adult who was a healthcare worker with PCR-confirmed SARS-CoV-2 infection or an uninfected control (not recorded which).

CDR3 nucleotides: TGTGCCAGCAGTCAACAGGTACCACCAGATACGCAGTATTTT. Protein sequence: CASSQQVPPDTQYF. The chain recombines TRBV28 with TRBJ2-3; TRBD1 might be the D (5 bases). From germline, CDR1 is MDHEN and CDR2 SYDVKM. With 5 bases removed from V and 4 bases from J, the gap between germline ends came to 13 bases. The CDR3 spans 14 residues. The complete variable domain, with remaining parts taken from reference TRBV28 and TRBJ2-3, reads DVKVTQSSRYLVKRTGEKVFLECVQDMDHENMFWYRQDPGLGLRLIYFSYDVKMKEKGDIPEGYSVSREKKERFSLILESASTNQTSMYLCASSQQVPPDTQYFGPGTRLTVL.

A few counts support this clonotype. The chain recombines TRBV9 with TRBJ2-5; 7 positions match TRBD2. CDR3 length: 15 residues. After removal of 1 base from V and 1 base from J, the junction contained 4 bases not matched to a gene. Germline CDR1 is SGDLS and CDR2 is YYNGEE. CDR3 sequence reads: CASSVWPSGQETQYF. The CDR3 bases are TGTGCCAGCAGCGTATGGCCTAGCGGCCAAGAGACCCAGTACTTC.

This chain's CDR3 is CASSRLGERFTDTQYF. Written as DNA, the CDR3 is TGTGCCAGCAGCCGGCTTGGGGAGCGGTTCACAGATACGCAGTATTTT. V gene TRBV3-1 combines with J gene TRBJ2-3, with a weak D call TRBD2 (5 bases). Germline lookup yields CDR1 LGHDT and CDR2 YNNKEL (reference sequence). The CDR3 totals 16 residues. V dropped 4 bases and J dropped 2 bases, with 16 bases sitting between them.

Ten or more counts support this clonotype. The chain employs TRBV12-3 or TRBV12-4 and TRBJ2-3; D is unclear. With 5 bases removed from V and 0 bases from J, the gap between germline ends came to 9 bases. This CDR3 comprises 14 residues. The CDR3 bases are TGTGCCAGCAGTCCGAGACGGAGCACAGATACGCAGTATTTT. Residues: CASSPRRSTDTQYF.

There are many counts of this clonotype. This chain links TRBV2 with TRBJ1-5; maybe TRBD1 (5 bases). The CDR3 loop spans 14 amino acids. Germline V gives CDR1 SNHLY, CDR2 FYNNEI. V gave up 2 bases and J gave up 8 bases, with 13 bases separating them. CDR3 protein: CASSEQGIVEPQHF. CDR3 nucleotide sequence: TGTGCCAGCAGTGAACAGGGCATTGTGGAGCCCCAGCATTTT.

This sequence joins TRBV3-1 and TRBJ1-1; TRBD1 agrees at 8 bases. This CDR3 spans 16 amino acids. Looked up from germline, CDR1 is LGHDT and CDR2 is YNNKEL (reference sequence). Trimming took 0 bases from V and 5 from J; bases not matched to a gene: 8. The CDR3: CASSQDGWTGRTEAFF. CDR3 DNA sequence: TGTGCCAGCAGCCAAGATGGATGGACAGGGAGGACTGAAGCTTTCTTT.

This clonotype was seen repeatedly, ten times or more. The V gene is TRBV12-3 or TRBV12-4, the J gene TRBJ2-3; 8 bases are a match to TRBD1. CDR3 size: 12 residues. J lost 12 bases, V lost 1 base, and 3 bases had no gene match. CDR3 DNA: TGTGCCAGCAGTTTAGGACAGGGGACACAGTATTTT. It yields the protein CASSLGQGTQYF.

This clonotype was picked up a small number of times. This chain links TRBV4-3 with TRBJ1-1; possibly TRBD1 for D (5 bases). This CDR3 has 15 residues. Trimming took off 4 bases at V and 4 bases at J, with 16 bases between the two ends. Per the germline V gene, CDR1 is LGHNA and CDR2 is YSLEER. The CDR3: CASSRGRGVATEAFF. The CDR3 nucleotides read TGCGCCAGCAGCCGCGGGAGGGGAGTGGCCACTGAAGCTTTCTTT.